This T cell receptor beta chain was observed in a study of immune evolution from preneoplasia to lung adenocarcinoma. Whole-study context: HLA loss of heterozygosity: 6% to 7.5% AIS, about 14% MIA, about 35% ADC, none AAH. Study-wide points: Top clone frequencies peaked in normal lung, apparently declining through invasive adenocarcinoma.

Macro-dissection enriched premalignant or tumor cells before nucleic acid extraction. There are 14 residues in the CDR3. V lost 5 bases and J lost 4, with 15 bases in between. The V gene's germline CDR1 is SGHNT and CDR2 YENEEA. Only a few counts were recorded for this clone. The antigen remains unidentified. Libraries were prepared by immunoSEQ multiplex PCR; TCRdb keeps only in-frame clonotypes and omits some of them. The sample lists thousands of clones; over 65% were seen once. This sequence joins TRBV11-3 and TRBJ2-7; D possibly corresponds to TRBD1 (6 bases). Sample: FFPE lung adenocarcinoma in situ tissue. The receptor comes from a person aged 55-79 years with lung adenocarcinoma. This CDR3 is CASSNRDTSYEQYF. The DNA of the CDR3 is TGTGCCAGCAGCAACCGGGACACCTCTTACGAGCAGTACTTC.